This T cell receptor (beta chain) comes out of a study of T cell changes during pregnancy in multiple sclerosis. The protocol was immunoSEQ multiplex PCR, while the TCRdb copy is restricted to in-frame clones and leaves out a portion. In the table there are about 50,000 clones, almost 95% of which are singletons. V gave up 1 base and J gave up 3 bases, with 10 bases separating them. Germline V gene lookup returns CDR1 SGHNT and CDR2 YYREEE (reference sequence). The CDR3 sequence is 14 residues long. Sequenced material: CD8+ T cells from peripheral blood mononuclear cells, taken in the first trimester of pregnancy. V gene TRBV5-4 combines with J gene TRBJ2-5; no clear D gene. The sequence derives from a female donor with multiple sclerosis, enrolled in a pregnancy study. CDR3 sequence reads: CASSLWAAKETQYF. The DNA of the CDR3 is TGTGCCAGCAGCTTGTGGGCTGCTAAAGAGACCCAGTACTTC.